The clone carrying this TCR beta chain was detected a few times. The antigen remains undetermined. V lost 5 bases, J lost 3 bases, and 4 bases stayed unmatched. The CDR3 is 16 amino acids. Germline CDR1 and CDR2: PRHDT and FYEKMQ (reference sequence). TCRdb redid the calling of the 5' RACE reads with MiXCR, one entry per CDR3 protein. The sample contains about 450,000 distinct CDR3 sequences, under 20% of which appear only once. The data were obtained in a study of identical twins. Study conclusions and caveats: Models underestimated out-of-frame TCR alpha sharing in monozygotic twins. Insertions ran lower in abundant cord blood beta clonotypes, though not in memory repertoires. When twins shared out-of-frame alpha sequences, those sequences had excess low generation probability. Diverse VJ usage suggested most zero-insertion clonotypes were not invariant T cells.

Sequences were obtained from naive T cells sorted from blood. This receptor was identified in a man aged 45-65 years in good health. The genes are TRBV13 and TRBJ2-3; TRBD2 aligns across 14 bases. CDR3 bases: TGTGCCAGCAGCAATGGGACTAGCGGGAGTACAGATACGCAGTATTTT. This gives the protein CASSNGTSGSTDTQYF.